The source of this T cell receptor (beta chain) is a study of T cell repertoires in cytomegalovirus infection. Study in general: TCR beta signatures that were public indicated CMV infection and matching HLA type.

Overall study results and limits: It was HLA-C-restricted CMV-specific TCR beta clonotypes that dominated the response ex vivo. The cumulative frequency of public TCR beta families identified carriers of CMV plus the relevant HLA.

A few counts support this clonotype. Its antigen remains unidentified. TCRdb reanalysed the reads using MiXCR and keeps one entry per CDR3 protein. The repertoire holds about 230,000 distinct CDR3 sequences, roughly 22% seen once, with about 20% in the top ten. Trimming took 1 base from V and 4 from J, leaving 15 bases between them. Germline V lookup: CDR1 MNHNS, CDR2 SASEGT. The CDR3 length is 16 residues. Sequenced: CD8+ T cells from PBMCs. The TCR comes from a human donor in good health (CMV status not recorded). Some clones in this sample may be carry-over from other donors' samples. The J gene is TRBJ2-3, the V gene TRBV6-1; D is unresolved. Written as DNA, the CDR3 is TGTGCCAGCAGTGAAGATCGCAGCCTAGTAGCAGATACGCAGTATTTT. It yields the protein CASSEDRSLVADTQYF.